This TCR beta chain came from a study of glioma-infiltrating T cells. The germline CDR1 and CDR2 sequences are DFQATT and SNEGSKA (reference sequence). V lost 2 bases, J lost 1 base, and 10 bases lay in between. The CDR3 runs 14 residues. The iRepertoire nested amplicon-rescue multiplex PCR amplified TCR alpha and beta CDR3s from RNA. TCRdb re-called the multiplex PCR reads through MiXCR, storing one row per CDR3 protein. The data contain 300,000 to 450,000 distinct CDR3 sequences, roughly two fifths of them singletons. This clonotype was counted many times. The gene calls are TRBV20-1 and TRBJ2-3; D gene uncertain. The sequence was obtained from a human donor with low-grade glioma or glioblastoma, undergoing nonglioma brain surgery, or in good health (not recorded which). Sequences were obtained from glioma tissue, nonneoplastic brain tissue, or PBMCs (not recorded which). The CDR3 region is CSARQLVGTDTQYF. As DNA, the CDR3 is TGCAGTGCTAGACAACTGGTGGGCACAGATACGCAGTATTTT.